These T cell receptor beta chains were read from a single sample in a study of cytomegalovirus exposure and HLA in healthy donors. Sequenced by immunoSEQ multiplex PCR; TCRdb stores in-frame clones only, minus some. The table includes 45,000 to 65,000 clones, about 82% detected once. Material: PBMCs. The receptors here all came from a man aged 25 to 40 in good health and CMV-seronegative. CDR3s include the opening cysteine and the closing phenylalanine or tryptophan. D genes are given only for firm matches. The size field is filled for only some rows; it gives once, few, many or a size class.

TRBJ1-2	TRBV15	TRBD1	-	CATSSDALTGGGGYTF	TGTGCCACCAGTTCGGACGCATTGACAGGGGGCGGTGGCTACACCTTC
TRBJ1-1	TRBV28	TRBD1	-	CASSYGQGLNTEAFF	TGTGCCAGCAGCTACGGACAGGGTCTTAACACTGAAGCTTTCTTT
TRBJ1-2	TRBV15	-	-	CATSRDRISGYGYTF	TGTGCCACCAGCAGAGACAGAATATCGGGCTATGGCTACACCTTC
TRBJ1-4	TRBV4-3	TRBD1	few	CASSQAGTVRSNEKLFF	TGCGCCAGCAGCCAAGCCGGGACAGTTCGCTCTAATGAAAAACTGTTTTTT
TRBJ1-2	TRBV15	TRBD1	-	CATSRDIDRGSYGYTF	TGTGCCACCAGCAGAGATATTGACAGGGGGAGCTATGGCTACACCTTC
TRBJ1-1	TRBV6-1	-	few	CASSEARGGPEAFF	TGTGCCAGCAGTGAAGCGCGGGGGGGGCCCGAAGCTTTCTTT
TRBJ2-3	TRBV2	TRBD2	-	CASAGLADPTDTQYF	TGTGCCAGCGCCGGACTAGCGGACCCCACAGATACGCAGTATTTT
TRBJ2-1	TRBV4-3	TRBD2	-	CASSLIGLADNNEQFF	TGCGCCAGCAGCCTAATAGGACTAGCGGACAACAATGAGCAGTTCTTC
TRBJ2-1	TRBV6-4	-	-	CASSDRDNNEQFF	TGTGCCAGCAGTGACCGGGACAACAATGAGCAGTTCTTC
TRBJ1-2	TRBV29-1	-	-	CSCSTSTYGYTF	TGCAGCTGTTCGACATCCACCTATGGCTACACCTTC
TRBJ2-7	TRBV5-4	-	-	CASSSPGGSYEQYF	TGTGCCAGCAGCTCCCCCGGGGGATCCTACGAGCAGTACTTC
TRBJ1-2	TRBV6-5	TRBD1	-	CASRTGSYGYTF	TGTGCCAGCAGGACAGGGTCCTATGGCTACACCTTC
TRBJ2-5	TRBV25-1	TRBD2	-	CASSLAGGETQYF	TGTGCCAGCAGCTTAGCGGGAGGCGAGACCCAGTACTTC
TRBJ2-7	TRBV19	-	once	CASNPGKSEQYF	TGTGCCAGTAACCCAGGGAAAAGCGAGCAGTACTTC
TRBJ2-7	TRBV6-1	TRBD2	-	CASSELAGSYEQYF	TGTGCCAGCAGTGAACTAGCGGGATCCTACGAGCAGTACTTC
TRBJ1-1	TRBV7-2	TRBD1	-	CASSPMTGMNTEAFF	TGTGCCAGCAGCCCCATGACAGGGATGAACACTGAAGCTTTCTTT
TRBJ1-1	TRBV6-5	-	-	CASSYSFNRANTEAFF	TGTGCCAGCAGTTACTCTTTCAACAGGGCGAACACTGAAGCTTTCTTT
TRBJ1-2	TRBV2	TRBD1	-	CASSGTGRGYTF	TGTGCCAGCAGTGGGACAGGGAGGGGCTACACCTTC
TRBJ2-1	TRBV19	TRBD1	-	CASSTPRDRGYNEQFF	TGTGCCAGTAGTACTCCCCGGGACAGGGGCTACAATGAGCAGTTCTTC
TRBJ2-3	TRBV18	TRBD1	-	CASSPRTGPSGTDTQYF	TGTGCCAGCTCACCTCGGACAGGACCGTCGGGCACAGATACGCAGTATTTT
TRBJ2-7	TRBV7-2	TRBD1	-	CASSFQGAGYEQYF	TGTGCCAGCAGCTTCCAGGGGGCAGGGTACGAGCAGTACTTC
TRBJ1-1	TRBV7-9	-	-	CASSLEQPVVTEAFF	TGTGCCAGCAGCTTAGAACAGCCGGTAGTCACTGAAGCTTTCTTT
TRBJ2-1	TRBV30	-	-	CAWSPGGYNEQFF	TGTGCCTGGAGCCCCGGGGGCTACAATGAGCAGTTCTTC
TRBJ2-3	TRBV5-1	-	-	CASSLQGIGTDTQYF	TGCGCCAGCAGCTTACAGGGAATCGGGACAGATACGCAGTATTTT
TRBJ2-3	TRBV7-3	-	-	CASSLEITDTQYF	TGTGCCAGCAGCTTAGAGATTACAGATACGCAGTATTTT
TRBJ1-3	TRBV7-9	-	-	CSSSSRGYTIYF	TGTTCCAGCAGCTCTAGGGGTTACACCATATATTTT
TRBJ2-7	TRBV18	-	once	CASSAPEAAYEQYF	TGTGCCAGCTCGGCCCCTGAGGCAGCCTACGAGCAGTACTTC
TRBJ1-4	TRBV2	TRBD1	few	CASRKGTGRFEGFF	TGTGCCAGCAGAAAAGGGACAGGTAGATTCGAAGGGTTTTTT
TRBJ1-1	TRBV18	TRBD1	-	CASSPLPTGANTEAFF	TGTGCCAGCTCACCACTGCCGACAGGGGCTAACACTGAAGCTTTCTTT
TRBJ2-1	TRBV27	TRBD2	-	CASSYFAGVYNEQFF	TGTGCCAGCAGTTATTTTGCGGGAGTATACAATGAGCAGTTCTTC
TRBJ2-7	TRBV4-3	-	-	CASSQGRGPYEQYF	TGCGCCAGCAGCCAAGGGAGAGGGCCCTACGAGCAGTACTTC
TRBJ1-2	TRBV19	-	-	CASGPDPGALYGYTF	TGTGCCAGTGGCCCGGACCCGGGAGCCCTCTATGGCTACACCTTC
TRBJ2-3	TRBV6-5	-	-	CASSYSKLVGYDTQYF	TGTGCCAGCAGTTACTCGAAGTTGGTCGGGTATGATACGCAGTATTTT
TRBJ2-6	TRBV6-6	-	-	CATQVEGAGANVLTF	TGTGCCACCCAAGTGGAAGGGGCTGGGGCCAACGTCCTGACTTTC
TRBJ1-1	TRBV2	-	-	CASSSQRNTEAFF	TGTGCCAGCAGCTCACAGAGGAACACTGAAGCTTTCTTT
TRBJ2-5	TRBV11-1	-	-	CASSPRGASGTQYF	TGTGCCAGCAGCCCCAGGGGGGCGTCGGGGACCCAGTACTTC
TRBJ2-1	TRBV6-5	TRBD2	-	CASSYATSGSWNEQFF	TGTGCCAGCAGTTACGCGACTAGCGGGAGTTGGAATGAGCAGTTCTTC